The entry below describes one TCR beta chain. Its antigen is unknown. There are no base qualities to consult, and no much larger clone falls within one base. V lost 5 bases and J lost 0 bases; the stretch between them is 12 bases long. There are 14 amino acids in the CDR3, from cysteine to phenylalanine inclusive. Just the 42-base CDR3 DNA is kept, in frame starting at base 1. Per the germline V gene (reference sequence), DFQATT is the CDR1 and SNEGSKA is the CDR2. Libraries were made using 5' RACE. Data came from an Illumina HiSeq 2500. A second PCR of roughly 7 to 11 cycles was run with a J-beta primer mix and a sample-barcoded 5' primer. A template-switch 5' adaptor carrying 12 random nucleotides introduced a unique molecular identifier onto each TCR beta cDNA molecule. Each sample yielded at least 2.5 million CDR3-containing paired-end reads. First-strand cDNA was synthesized from all RNA with the Mint cDNA synthesis kit, primed by a TRBC-specific oligonucleotide. All cDNA was treated with uracil-DNA glycosylase and then went through a first 18-cycle PCR with the universal primers M1SS and BC2_uni_R. The paper's processing steps were these. For normalization, 1 million high-quality reads were randomly selected from each sample, with every read carrying a distinct molecular identifier. Instead of being binned into consensus sequences, reads with shared molecular identifiers were discarded. CDR3 identification, clonotype clustering and error correction used MiTCR with a Q25 quality threshold and the strictest error-elimination algorithm. A nonparametric unseen species model with Euler transformation was used to estimate lower-bound total TCR beta diversity. TCRdb redid the processing of the public reads, applying fastp at Q25 and MiXCR, and retained in-frame beta chains. When rows share a CDR3 protein, they turn into one entry using the most common DNA and genes. The V and J calls and clone size come from TCRdb's table, not from the authors' own analysis. Here the sample has over 300,000 distinct CDR3 sequences; about 49% occur a single time. The top ten constitute approximately 51% of the sample.

This record comes from a study of blood T cells in healthy people across ages (dated by TCRdb to 2013 to 2016). In terms of the full investigation: In model experiments, roughly one uniquely barcoded TCR beta cDNA molecule per two T cells was captured by template switching. To track age-related changes in TCR beta repertoire diversity, the study relied on deep sequencing normalized with unique cDNA molecular identifiers. Donors were grouped into four age groups: young (average 16 years), middle-aged (under 40), aged (around 56) and long-lived (approximately 82). Donors of different ages were randomly distributed across sequencing lanes to avoid experimental bias. Using the same blood draw, the study looked at two additional independent replicas of 1 million unique cDNA reads for two donors, one aged 18 to 30 and the other aged 80 or older.

The roughly 39 donors, aged roughly 6 to 90 years, were systemically healthy Caucasian individuals from Russia. Each donor gave about 10 milliliters of peripheral blood, drawn into EDTA-treated Vacutainer tubes. Ficoll-Paque density-gradient centrifugation was used to isolate PBMCs, with at least 7 million per sample. Total RNA was extracted from PBMCs with Trizol reagent, with at least 6 micrograms obtained per sample. For every donor, an aliquot of PBMCs went through flow cytometry to measure the percentages of naive CD45RAhigh/CD27high T cells. General findings and caveats noted by the study authors: Because profiling used bulk unsorted PBMCs, naive and antigen-experienced compartments could not be compared conclusively. Estimates of total diversity based on one million sequenced T cells were considered lower bounds and underestimates. Compared with the aged group, the long-lived group had more naive CD4+ T cells, fewer expanded clones and increased TCR diversity, suggesting age selection. Donor CMV infection status was unknown, potentially confounding age-related changes in expanded clonotypes. The percentage of naive T cells measured by flow cytometry correlated strongly with observed TCR beta diversity. As age increased, observed TCR beta diversity per million T cells dropped in a roughly linear way, and a significant reduction was already evident by age roughly 40.

Sequencing was done on a sample of blood. The chain joins TRBV20-1 to TRBJ2-3, and TRBD1 may be the D gene, going by 5 matching bases. This receptor was identified in a man aged 55 to 70 in good health. The CDR3 region: CSAAHRQSTDTQYF. The sequenced DNA is TGCAGTGCTGCCCACAGGCAGAGCACAGATACGCAGTATTTT.